The present TCR beta chain was sequenced within a study of T cell changes during pregnancy in multiple sclerosis. Germline V lookup: CDR1 SSHAT, CDR2 FNYEAQ (reference sequence). The CDR3 runs 15 residues. In the case of this clone: At one of its ends the junction is not consistent with the germline gene, which may arise from a read error.

Produced via immunoSEQ multiplex PCR; TCRdb's table is partial and in-frame only. The sample records some 34,000 clones, about 91% being singletons. This TCR came from a female donor in good health, enrolled as a control in a pregnancy study. The source material was CD4+ T cells from peripheral blood mononuclear cells, sampled in the third trimester of pregnancy. The rearrangement uses TRBV7-7 and TRBJ2-7, with D possibly TRBD1 on 5 matching bases. CDR3 DNA: TGTGCTAGCAGCTCATCAGGGTTGGGGTCCTACGAGCAGTACTTC. It translates to CASSSSGLGSYEQYF.